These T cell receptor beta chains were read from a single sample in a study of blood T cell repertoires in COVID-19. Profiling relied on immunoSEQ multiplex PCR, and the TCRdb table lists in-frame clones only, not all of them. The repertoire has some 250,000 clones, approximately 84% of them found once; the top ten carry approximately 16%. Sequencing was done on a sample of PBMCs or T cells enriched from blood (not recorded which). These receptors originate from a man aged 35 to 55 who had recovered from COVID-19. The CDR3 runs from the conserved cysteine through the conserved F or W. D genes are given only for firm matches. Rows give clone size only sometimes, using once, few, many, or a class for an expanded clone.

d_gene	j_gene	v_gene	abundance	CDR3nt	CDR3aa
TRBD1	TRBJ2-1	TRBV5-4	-	TGTGCCAGCAGCTCCCGTACAGGGGGCGCAAATGAGCAGTTCTTC	CASSSRTGGANEQFF
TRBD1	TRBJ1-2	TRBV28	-	TGTGCCAGCAGAAACAGGGGGAGTCGGGAATATAACTATGGCTACACCTTC	CASRNRGSREYNYGYTF
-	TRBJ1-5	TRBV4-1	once	TGCGCCAGCAGCCAAGAGCCGGGATTCAATCAGCCCCAGCATTTT	CASSQEPGFNQPQHF
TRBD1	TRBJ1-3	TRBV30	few	TGTGCCTGGAGTGTGTCAGGGGGGACTTGGTCTGGAAACACCATATATTTT	CAWSVSGGTWSGNTIYF
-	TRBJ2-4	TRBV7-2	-	TGTGCCAGCAGCTTAGGGGGGGGCGTGAACATTCAGTACTTC	CASSLGGGVNIQYF
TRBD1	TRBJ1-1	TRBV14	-	TGTGCCAGCAGCGTGAACAGGGGCCCTGAAGCTTTCTTT	CASSVNRGPEAFF
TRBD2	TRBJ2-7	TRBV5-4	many	TGTGCCAGCAGCACGACGGGACTAGCGGGGGAGCAGTACTTC	CASSTTGLAGEQYF
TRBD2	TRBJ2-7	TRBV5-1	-	TGCGCCAGCAGCCTACCACTAGCGGGAGGCTACGAGCAGTACTTC	CASSLPLAGGYEQYF
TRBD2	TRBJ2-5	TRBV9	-	TGTGCCAGCAGCGTAGTCCTAGCGGGGCACCAAGAGACCCAGTACTTC	CASSVVLAGHQETQYF
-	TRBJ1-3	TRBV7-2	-	TGTGCCAGCAGCTTAAGGGGGGGTTCTGGAAACACCATATATTTT	CASSLRGGSGNTIYF
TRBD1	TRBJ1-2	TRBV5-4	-	TGTGCCAGCAGCTTGTTGCCGACAGGGGGTTCTGGCTACACCTTC	CASSLLPTGGSGYTF
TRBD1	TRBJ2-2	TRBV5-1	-	TGCGCCAGCAGGTTTGGACAGGGGCACACCGGGGAGCTGTTTTTT	CASRFGQGHTGELFF
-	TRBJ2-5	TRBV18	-	TGTGCCAGCTCAGAGGACAACTACAAAGAGACCCAGTACTTC	CASSEDNYKETQYF
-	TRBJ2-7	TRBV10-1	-	TGCGCCAGCAGTGACCCGGTTTCCTACGAGCAGTACTTC	CASSDPVSYEQYF
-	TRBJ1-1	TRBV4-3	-	TGCGCCAGCAGCCAAGATAGGGGGAATAGAGCTTTCTTT	CASSQDRGNRAFF
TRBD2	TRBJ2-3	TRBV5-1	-	TGCGCCAGCAGCTCCTACCCCTGGGGTAGCGGGGGGATAATGGATACGCAGTATTTT	CASSSYPWGSGGIMDTQYF